This T cell receptor (beta chain) was recorded in a study of blood T cell repertoires in COVID-19. About the research overall: Both acute and convalescent COVID-19 samples were obtained from the United States, Italy and Spain. Sources were T cells, B-cell-depleted T cells, or PBMCs; the material itself was cDNA or gDNA.

Per the authors' pipeline: Nucleated cell number was recorded as an estimate derived from reference gene primer amplification. Clones were read by immunoSEQ multiplex PCR, and TCRdb kept only the in-frame ones, dropping some. The DNA was the basis for D and trimming; V, J and clone size are from that table. The data show fewer than 80,000 clones, approximately 92% seen once. With 9 bases removed from V and 4 bases from J, the gap between germline ends came to 16 bases. This CDR3 is built from 13 residues. Germline assignment: CDR1 SGHTS and CDR2 YDEGEE. The receptor was derived from a human donor in a cohort sampled during active COVID-19. Specimen: peripheral blood. This chain joins TRBV5-8 and TRBJ1-2; D ambiguous. The CDR3 protein is CATPPPGRYGYTF. CDR3 coding DNA: TGTGCCACCCCCCCGCCAGGTCGCTATGGCTACACCTTC.